The rows below give T cell receptor beta chains drawn from one sample of a study of T cells in Graves' hyperthyroidism and ophthalmopathy. MiXCR, run by TCRdb on the multiplex PCR reads, gives a single entry per CDR3 protein. In the table there are roughly 280,000 distinct CDR3 sequences, approximately 23% of which are singletons. Source material: blood. These receptor sequences come from a man aged 30 to 45 with Graves' ophthalmopathy. Each CDR3 is given with its conserved first and last residue. The D gene is left open where the match is weak. Not all rows give a size; the values are once, few, many and, for expanded clones, a class.

13	TRBJ1-1	-	-	TRBV2	TGTGCCAGCAGTGAAGTCAGGTCCACTGAAGCTTTCTTT	CASSEVRSTEAFF
15	TRBJ2-3	few	-	TRBV7-4	TGTGCCAGCAGCCGGAAAGGATGTGTCGGAGATACGCAGTATTTT	CASSRKGCVGDTQYF
13	TRBJ1-2	-	-	TRBV6-1	TGTGCCAGCAGTCGGGGTCTGAACTATGGCTACACCTTC	CASSRGLNYGYTF
13	TRBJ1-4	-	-	TRBV5-6	TGTGCCAGCAGCTTCGACACGTCTGAAAAACTGTTTTTT	CASSFDTSEKLFF
15	TRBJ1-1	few	-	TRBV19	TGTGCCAGTAGTGTCACAGGGTCGAGGAACACTGAAGCTTTCTTT	CASSVTGSRNTEAFF
14	TRBJ2-3	-	TRBD1	TRBV20-1	TGCAGTGCTGCAGGGACAGATCTCACAGATACGCAGTATTTT	CSAAGTDLTDTQYF
9	TRBJ2-5	-	-	TRBV6-1	TGTGCCAGCGGGGGGACCCAGTACTTC	CASGGTQYF
18	TRBJ2-7	many	TRBD2	TRBV9	TGTGCCAGCAGCCACCCGCGGGAGAGAGAGGGTCCCTCCTACGAGCAGTACTTC	CASSHPREREGPSYEQYF
15	TRBJ2-7	few	-	TRBV30	TGTGCCTGGAGTCTAAATGGAGACCGAACCTACGAGCAGTACTTC	CAWSLNGDRTYEQYF
15	TRBJ2-6	few	TRBD1	TRBV28	TGTGCCAGCAGAAAACAGGGGCTTGGGGCCAACGTCCTGACTTTC	CASRKQGLGANVLTF
17	TRBJ1-1	-	-	TRBV11-2	TGTGCCAGCAGCTTACGTGTACTTTCAAACTCGAACACTGAAGCTTTCTTT	CASSLRVLSNSNTEAFF
14	TRBJ1-1	-	TRBD1	TRBV15	TGTGCCACCAGCAGAGGAGGGACAGGGGCTGAAGCTTTCTTT	CATSRGGTGAEAFF
15	TRBJ2-7	few	TRBD1	TRBV10-3	TGTGCCATCAGTGATGTAACAGGGGCCCAGTACGAGCAGTACTTC	CAISDVTGAQYEQYF
15	TRBJ1-1	many	-	TRBV9	TGTGCCAGCAGCCCATCACCGACGGGGAACACTGAAGCTTTCTTT	CASSPSPTGNTEAFF
13	TRBJ2-5	-	-	TRBV9	TGTGCCAGCAGCTCGTGGGGGTCGGAGACCCAGTACTTC	CASSSWGSETQYF
16	TRBJ2-7	few	-	TRBV10-3	TGTGCCATCAGTGCCTCCGGGACACGAGTCTCCTACGAGCAGTACTTC	CAISASGTRVSYEQYF
14	TRBJ1-1	-	-	TRBV4-1	TGCGCCAGCAGCCAAGGTGGGGGAGTCACTGAAGCTTTCTTT	CASSQGGGVTEAFF
15	TRBJ1-4	few	TRBD1	TRBV5-1	TGCGCCAGCAGCTTGATAGGGGGCGTTAATGAAAAACTGTTTTTT	CASSLIGGVNEKLFF
13	TRBJ1-6	many	TRBD1	TRBV20-1	TGCAGTGCGTTGGACAGGGGGAATTCACCCCTCCACTTT	CSALDRGNSPLHF
18	TRBJ2-1	few	TRBD2	TRBV5-1	TGCGCCAGCAGCCTCCCTAGCGGGAGGGCCGGTTTGGACAATGAGCAGTTCTTC	CASSLPSGRAGLDNEQFF
13	TRBJ1-2	-	-	TRBV5-1	TGCGCCAGCAGCTTGGTTAGAGGAGATGGCTACACCTTC	CASSLVRGDGYTF
12	TRBJ1-1	many	-	TRBV20-1	TGCAGTGCTAGACAAGGGAACACTGAAGCTTTCTTT	CSARQGNTEAFF
17	TRBJ2-2	-	-	TRBV5-1	TGCGCCAGCAGCGGCCGGGACCCGGTTTGGGGCACCGGGGAGCTGTTTTTT	CASSGRDPVWGTGELFF
13	TRBJ2-3	once	-	TRBV2	TGTGCCAGCGCTGGACCTCTAACAGATACGCAGTATTTT	CASAGPLTDTQYF
15	TRBJ2-7	-	-	TRBV7-8	TGTGCCAGCAGCCCCGGGACGGGTGAAGCCTACGAGCAGTACTTC	CASSPGTGEAYEQYF